This entry is about one TCR beta chain. TCR beta CDR3 regions were amplified from RNA transcripts. First-round RT-PCR with HTBI primers amplified the TCR CDR3 region. TCRdb re-analysed the multiplex PCR reads in MiXCR, keeping a single row per CDR3 protein. This table has under 650,000 distinct CDR3 sequences, around 15% appearing once. The sample is drawn from a study of T cells in Graves' hyperthyroidism and ophthalmopathy. In germline, CDR1 is KGHSH, CDR2 LQKENI. CDR3 length: 16 residues. V was pared by 3 bases and J by 4 bases, with 9 bases of the junction left unmatched. The sample consisted of blood. The sequence was collected from a woman between 25 and 40 years old with Graves' hyperthyroidism. The chain is built from TRBV18 and TRBJ1-3; 7 nucleotides line up with TRBD1. DNA of the CDR3: TGTGCCAGCTCACCCCGACAGGGTGGCTCCGGAAACACCATATATTTT. This sequence encodes CASSPRQGGSGNTIYF.